Detailed here is one T cell receptor beta chain. Two consecutive negative NP/OP PCR tests, clearance, or resolved symptoms defined Cohort 3 recovery. In the original processing: Amplification of reference gene primers provided the estimated nucleated cell counts. TCRdb's copy holds only in-frame clones and misses some; the assay was immunoSEQ multiplex PCR. V and J calls and clone size are those listed in that table; D and trimming were worked out from the DNA. In the table there are about 410,000 clones, roughly nine tenths of which are singletons. This specimen comes from a study of blood T cell repertoires in COVID-19. Trimming removed 0 bases from V and 1 base from J, with 21 bases in between. CDR3 length: 19 amino acids. Per the germline V gene, CDR1 is SEHNR and CDR2 is FQNEAQ (reference sequence).

The rearrangement joins TRBV7-9 to TRBJ1-1; weak D call: TRBD1 (6 bases). The sample comprised PBMCs or T cells enriched from blood (not recorded which). This receptor was obtained from a woman younger than 45 who had recovered from COVID-19. The CDR3 region has the DNA TGTGCCAGCAGCTTAGCGCGCCCAGGGACAAACCCATCGAACACTGAAGCTTTCTTT. Translated: CASSLARPGTNPSNTEAFF.